The clone carrying this T cell receptor (beta chain) has at least ten counts. The antigen remains undetermined. The germline CDR1 and CDR2 sequences are SGHAT and FQNNGV. Trimming removed 5 bases at V and 9 bases at J, with 20 bases between. CDR3 length: 15 amino acids. The sample belongs to a study of spatial heterogeneity in lung cancer. On the study more broadly: Untreated early-stage non-small cell lung cancer patients, 70 to 85 in total, were the donors.

General study points: Expanded tumor TCRs that were ubiquitous appeared in blood more at resection than follow-up.

From the 5' RACE reads, TCRdb called clonotypes with MiXCR, one entry per CDR3 protein. The sample records tens of thousands of distinct CDR3 sequences, roughly 10% being singletons. The sample's time point: blood at routine non-recurrence follow-up after resection. The clonotype originates from a female donor with early-stage non-small cell lung cancer. Sequencing used PBMCs, obtained at follow-up. The chain links TRBV11-2 to TRBJ2-1; no firm D call. The CDR3, as DNA: TGTGCCAGCAGCAAGGACCAATACGTTCTGACTGAGCAGTTCTTC. Protein product: CASSKDQYVLTEQFF.